These 18 T cell receptor beta chains originate from one sample sequenced in a study of cytomegalovirus exposure and HLA in healthy donors. The table came from immunoSEQ multiplex PCR; TCRdb's copy has only in-frame clones and leaves some out. The profile shows about 140,000 clones, about 83% of them singletons. Specimen: PBMCs. Receptors originate from a woman aged 25-40 years in good health and CMV-seronegative.

The chain carries TRBV27 and TRBJ1-2; 12 positions agree with TRBD1. The germline gives CDR1 MNHEY, CDR2 SMNVEV (reference sequence). The CDR3 runs to 17 residues. The ends lost 6 bases at V and 7 bases at J; junction bases unmatched: 15. This CDR3 is CASRSTGTGGIRLGYTF. CDR3 DNA sequence: TGTGCCAGCAGGTCTACGGGGACAGGGGGCATCCGGCTTGGCTACACCTTC.

The J gene is TRBJ1-2, the V gene TRBV6-1; a possible D gene is TRBD1 (6 bases). Germline values: CDR1 MNHNS, CDR2 SASEGT. Trimming shortened V by 8 bases and J by 4 bases, and 17 bases separated the two germline ends. The CDR3 consists of 14 residues. The CDR3 nucleotides read TGTGCCAGCCACAAAGCGGGGGCCTCCTATGGCTACACCTTC. This translates into CASHKAGASYGYTF.

J is TRBJ2-5 and V is TRBV7-2, with 9 positions matching TRBD1. The CDR3 consists of 15 residues. Trimming cost V 5 bases and J 3 bases; bases outside gene matches: 7. From germline, CDR1 is SGHTA and CDR2 FQGNSA. The CDR3 is CASSGTGRKEETQYF. The CDR3 region has the DNA TGTGCCAGCAGCGGGACAGGGAGGAAGGAAGAGACCCAGTACTTC.

The V gene is TRBV2, the J gene TRBJ2-7, with D uncertain. The ends were cut back, 0 bases at V and 3 bases at J, with 12 bases in the middle. The CDR3 totals 15 residues. Germline CDR1 reads SNHLY; CDR2 reads FYNNEI. CDR3 nucleotide sequence: TGTGCCAGCAGTGAAGCAGGTCCAGGCCTCTACGAGCAGTACTTC. Amino acid sequence: CASSEAGPGLYEQYF.

The rearrangement joins TRBV6-1 to TRBJ1-6; the D is unclear. Per germline, CDR1 MNHNS and CDR2 SASEGT. The CDR3 spans 11 residues. V gave up 8 bases and J gave up 11 bases, with 10 bases separating them. The CDR3 nucleotides read TGTGCCAGCCGAGTAGTTCCACCCCTCCACTTT. Protein sequence: CASRVVPPLHF.

This rearrangement joins TRBV25-1 to TRBJ1-2; D gene unclear. This CDR3 is 15 amino acids long. Germline assignment: CDR1 MGHDK and CDR2 SYGVNS. V lost 0 bases, J lost 6 bases, and 14 bases lay in between. The CDR3 reads CASSEYDERLDGYTF. The CDR3 bases are TGTGCCAGCAGTGAATATGATGAAAGATTAGATGGCTACACCTTC.

To note about this clone: This specimen includes other DNA sequences encoding the same CDR3. The chain is built from TRBV5-1 and TRBJ2-3, with D perhaps TRBD1 (6 bases). Germline assignment: CDR1 SGHRS and CDR2 YFSETQ. The V end was cut by 0 bases, the J end by 3 bases, with 8 bases between. This CDR3 region has 14 residues. The CDR3 nucleotides are TGCGCCAGCAGCTTGGGAGGGGGAACAGATACGCAGTATTTT. The encoded protein is CASSLGGGTDTQYF.

The chain employs TRBV30 and TRBJ1-2, with TRBD1 as a possible D gene (5 bases). This CDR3 is built from 12 residues. CDR1 is GTSNPN and CDR2 is SVGIG in the germline V gene (reference sequence). Trimming took 5 bases from V and 4 from J, leaving 11 bases between them. In DNA form, the CDR3 reads TGTGCCTGGCATCCAGGGATCTATGGCTACACCTTC. Amino acids: CAWHPGIYGYTF.

The CDR3 nucleotides read TGTGCCAGCTCGGGGCTGGGACTAGCGGGGGGGTACGGAGAGACCCAGTACTTC. The encoded protein is CASSGLGLAGGYGETQYF. The V call is TRBV2, the J call TRBJ2-5; 16 nucleotides align to TRBD2. CDR1 and CDR2 (germline): SNHLY, FYNNEI. V lost 8 bases to trimming and J lost 4 bases; unmatched junction nucleotides: 13. This CDR3 is built from 18 residues.

This clone was seen a handful of times. This rearrangement joins TRBV9 to TRBJ1-1; 7 bases are shared with TRBD1. Looked up from germline, CDR1 is SGDLS and CDR2 is YYNGEE. This CDR3 is 14 amino acids long. J gave up 7 bases and V 4 bases, and 10 bases lay outside the gene matches. The chain's CDR3 is CASSSSWDSLEAFF. The CDR3 DNA reads TGTGCCAGCAGCTCCTCTTGGGACAGCCTTGAAGCTTTCTTT.

The J gene is TRBJ2-1, the V gene TRBV2; TRBD2 might be the D (5 bases). Germline CDR1 and CDR2: SNHLY and FYNNEI. Trimming left V 8 bases short and J 4 bases short, with 12 bases between. CDR3 length: 13 residues. The CDR3 nucleotides are TGTGCCAGCGAGGAGGAAGGGTACAATGAGCAGTTCTTC. Amino acid sequence: CASEEEGYNEQFF.

The genes are TRBV9 and TRBJ1-1; 7 positions agree with TRBD1. The CDR3 covers 14 residues. Germline-derived CDR1 and CDR2 are SGDLS and YYNGEE. The V segment lost 0 bases and the J segment 3 bases; nucleotides outside the gene matches: 2. CDR3 sequence reads: CASSVEGADTEAFF. DNA for the CDR3: TGTGCCAGCAGCGTAGAGGGGGCCGACACTGAAGCTTTCTTT.

The chain links TRBV18 to TRBJ2-5; TRBD1 is a possible D gene (6 bases). CDR1 and CDR2 (germline): KGHSH, LQKENI. The ends were cut back, 3 bases at V and 1 base at J, with 12 bases in the middle. The CDR3 extends over 15 amino acids. The CDR3 sequence is CASSPGRGSQETQYF. CDR3 in DNA: TGTGCCAGCTCACCCGGAAGGGGGAGCCAAGAGACCCAGTACTTC.

This clone was detected only once. V gene TRBV9 combines with J gene TRBJ2-2, with 11 bases aligning to TRBD2. CDR1 SGDLS and CDR2 YYNGEE come from the germline V gene. V shed 5 bases and J 2 bases; nucleotides not matched to a gene: 14. The CDR3 spans 19 residues. CDR3 bases: TGTGCCAGCAGTGCAACTAGCGGGGGCTCTATTCATAACACCGGGGAGCTGTTTTTT. Amino acid sequence: CASSATSGGSIHNTGELFF.

This chain links TRBV6-1 with TRBJ2-5; D might be TRBD2 (5 bases). The CDR3 has 17 amino acids. Trimming removed 2 bases from V and 4 bases from J, with 20 bases in between. Germline CDR1 is MNHNS and CDR2 is SASEGT. The CDR3 DNA sequence: TGTGCCAGCAGTGAAAGTCTTCGGGCGACTAAGGGAGAGACCCAGTACTTC. Translating it yields CASSESLRATKGETQYF.

This chain connects TRBV10-3 to TRBJ1-1, with 9 bases identical to TRBD1. Germline CDR1 and CDR2: ENHRY and SYGVKD. This CDR3 has 18 amino acids. Trimming at V came to 3 bases and at J to 1 base, leaving 12 bases not matched to a gene. The CDR3 spells CAISDWGQGVDGNTEAFF. CDR3 DNA: TGTGCCATCAGTGACTGGGGACAGGGTGTGGATGGGAACACTGAAGCTTTCTTT.

This rearrangement joins TRBV14 to TRBJ1-2, with a weak D call TRBD1 (5 bases). CDR1 and CDR2 (germline): SGHDN, FVKESK. The CDR3 totals 13 residues. Trimming cost V 4 bases and J 4 bases, with 10 bases left between them. Here the CDR3 reads CASSPGGVYGYTF. In DNA, the CDR3 is TGTGCCAGCAGCCCCGGGGGGGTCTATGGCTACACCTTC.

V and J are TRBV6-6 and TRBJ2-7; D not resolved. There are 13 residues in the CDR3. V was shortened by 0 bases and J by 7 bases, with 10 bases between the two germline ends. CDR1 and CDR2 (germline): MNHNY, SVGAGI (reference sequence). In DNA, the CDR3 is TGTGCCAGCAGTTACTCGAGTGCCTGGGAGCAGTACTTC. Protein sequence: CASSYSSAWEQYF.